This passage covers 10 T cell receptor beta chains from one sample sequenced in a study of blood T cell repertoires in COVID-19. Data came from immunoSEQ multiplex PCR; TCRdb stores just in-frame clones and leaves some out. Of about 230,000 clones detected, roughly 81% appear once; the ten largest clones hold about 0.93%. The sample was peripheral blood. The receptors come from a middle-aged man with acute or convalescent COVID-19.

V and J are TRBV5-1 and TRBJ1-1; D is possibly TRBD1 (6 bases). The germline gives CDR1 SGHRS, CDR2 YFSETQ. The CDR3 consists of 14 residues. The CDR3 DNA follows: TGCGCTTCAGGGGAAGGCGGAGGTAAAACCGAAGCTTTCTTT. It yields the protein CASGEGGGKTEAFF. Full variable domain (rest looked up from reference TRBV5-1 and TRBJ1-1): KAGVTQTPRYLIKTRGQQVTLSCSPISGHRSVSWYQQTPGQGLQFLFEYFSETQRNKGNFPGRFSGRQFSNSRSEMNVSTLELGDSALYLCASGEGGGKTEAFFGQGTRLTVV.

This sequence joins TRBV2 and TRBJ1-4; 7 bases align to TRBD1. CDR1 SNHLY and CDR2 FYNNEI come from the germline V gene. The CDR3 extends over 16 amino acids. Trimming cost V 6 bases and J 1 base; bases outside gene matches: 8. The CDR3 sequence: CASSDRESGTNEKLFF. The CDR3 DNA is TGTGCCAGCAGCGACAGGGAGTCGGGAACTAATGAAAAACTGTTTTTT.

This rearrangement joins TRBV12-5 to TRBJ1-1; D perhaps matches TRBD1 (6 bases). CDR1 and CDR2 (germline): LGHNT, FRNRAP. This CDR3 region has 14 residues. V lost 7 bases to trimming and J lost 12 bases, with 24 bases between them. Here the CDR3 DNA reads TGTGCTAGTGCCCCTGGGGGCCTCCCTCCCTCCCCTTTCTTT. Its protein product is CASAPGGLPPSPFF.

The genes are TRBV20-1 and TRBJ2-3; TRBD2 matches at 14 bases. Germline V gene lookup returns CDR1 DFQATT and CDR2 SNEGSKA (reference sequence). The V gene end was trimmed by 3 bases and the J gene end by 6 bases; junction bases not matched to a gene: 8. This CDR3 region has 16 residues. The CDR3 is CSASWGLAGVMDTQYF. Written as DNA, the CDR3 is TGCAGTGCTAGTTGGGGACTAGCGGGGGTGATGGATACGCAGTATTTT.

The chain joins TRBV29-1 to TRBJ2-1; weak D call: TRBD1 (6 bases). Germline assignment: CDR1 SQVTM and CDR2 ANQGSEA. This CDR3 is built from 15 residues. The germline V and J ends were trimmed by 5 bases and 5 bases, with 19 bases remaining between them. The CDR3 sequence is CSVSGVRGRDNEQFF. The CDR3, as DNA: TGCAGCGTTTCCGGGGTCAGGGGTCGAGACAATGAGCAGTTCTTC.

The CDR3 bases are TGTGCCAGCAGCTTAGGTTCCATAGAGACCCAGTACTTC. The encoded protein is CASSLGSIETQYF. The rearrangement uses TRBV7-9 and TRBJ2-5; unclear D gene. Germline values: CDR1 SEHNR, CDR2 FQNEAQ (reference sequence). V lost 1 base and J lost 4, with 7 bases in between. The CDR3 spans 13 residues.

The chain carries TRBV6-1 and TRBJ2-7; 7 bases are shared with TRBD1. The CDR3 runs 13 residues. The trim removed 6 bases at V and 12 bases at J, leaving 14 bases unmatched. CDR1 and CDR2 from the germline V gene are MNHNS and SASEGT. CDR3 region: CASSSESRQGRYF. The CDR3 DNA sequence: TGTGCCAGCAGCTCGGAATCTAGACAGGGTCGGTACTTC.

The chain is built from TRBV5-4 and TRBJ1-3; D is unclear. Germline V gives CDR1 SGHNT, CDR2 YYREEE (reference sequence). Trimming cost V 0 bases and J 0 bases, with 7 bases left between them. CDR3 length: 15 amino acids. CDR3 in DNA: TGTGCCAGCAGCTTGGGGGCCGCCTCTGGAAACACCATATATTTT. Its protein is CASSLGAASGNTIYF. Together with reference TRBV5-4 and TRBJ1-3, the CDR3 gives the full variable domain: ETGVTQSPTHLIKTRGQQVTLRCSSQSGHNTVSWYQQALGQGPQFIFQYYREEENGRGNFPPRFSGLQFPNYSSELNVNALELDDSALYLCASSLGAASGNTIYFGEGSWLTVV.

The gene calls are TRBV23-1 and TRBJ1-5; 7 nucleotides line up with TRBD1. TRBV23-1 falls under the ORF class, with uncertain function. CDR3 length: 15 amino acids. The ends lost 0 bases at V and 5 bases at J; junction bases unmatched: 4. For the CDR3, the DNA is TGCGCCAGCAGTCAATCCAGGGACAGAGATCAGCCCCAGCATTTT. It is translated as CASSQSRDRDQPQHF.

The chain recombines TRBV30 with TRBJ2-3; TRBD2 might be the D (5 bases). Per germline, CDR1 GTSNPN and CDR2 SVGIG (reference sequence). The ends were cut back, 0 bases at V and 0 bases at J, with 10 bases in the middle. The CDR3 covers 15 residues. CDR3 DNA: TGTGCCTGGAGTGTACGCGGGCACAGCACAGATACGCAGTATTTT. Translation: CAWSVRGHSTDTQYF.